The 27 T cell receptor beta chains in this list originate from one sample, sequenced in a study of T cell responses to AZD1222 COVID-19 vaccine. Clones were sequenced by immunoSEQ multiplex PCR, and TCRdb holds only the in-frame ones, with some missing. The sample includes approximately 110,000 clones, roughly nine tenths of them seen just once. Material: peripheral blood, obtained 28 days after the second AZD1222 dose. These receptors were taken from an adult who received the AZD1222 COVID-19 vaccine.

V is TRBV9 and J is TRBJ2-7; possible D gene TRBD2, 5 bases. The V and J ends lost 4 bases and 5 bases respectively, with 16 bases between them. The germline CDR1 and CDR2 sequences are SGDLS and YYNGEE. The CDR3 loop spans 14 amino acids. CDR3 loop: CASSRATSIDEQYF. The CDR3 DNA follows: TGTGCCAGCAGCCGTGCCACTAGTATCGACGAGCAGTACTTC.

This chain connects TRBV6-1 to TRBJ2-7; 9 bases line up with TRBD1. After removal of 4 bases from V and 0 bases from J, the junction contained 7 bases not matched to a gene. Per germline, CDR1 MNHNS and CDR2 SASEGT. The length of the CDR3 is 16 residues. The CDR3, as DNA: TGTGCCAGCAGTGCCCATACAGGGGGCCACTCCTACGAGCAGTACTTC. It codes for CASSAHTGGHSYEQYF.

The chain links TRBV9 to TRBJ2-1; TRBD2 aligns across 12 bases. Trimming cost V 1 base and J 1 base; bases outside gene matches: 6. This CDR3 is 18 amino acids long. CDR1 and CDR2 from the germline V gene are SGDLS and YYNGEE. This CDR3 reads CASSVTSGRLLSYNEQFF. Written as DNA, the CDR3 is TGTGCCAGCAGCGTAACTAGCGGGAGGCTTCTTTCCTACAATGAGCAGTTCTTC.

The chain has TRBV18 and TRBJ1-1, with 8 bases aligning to TRBD1. Trimming removed 3 bases from V and 0 bases from J; junction bases left unmatched: 3. There are 15 residues in the CDR3. Germline V CDR1 and CDR2: KGHSH, LQKENI. CDR3 in DNA: TGTGCCAGCTCACCCTGGACAGGGATGAACACTGAAGCTTTCTTT. It codes for CASSPWTGMNTEAFF.

This clone has a handful of counts. This rearrangement joins TRBV6-5 to TRBJ1-2; weak D call: TRBD1 (5 bases). Germline CDR1 reads MNHEY; CDR2 reads SVGAGI. Deletions cut 0 bases from V and 7 bases from J, with 15 bases between. This CDR3 has 15 residues. This chain's CDR3 is CASSYSGGYRSGYTF. The DNA for the CDR3 is TGTGCCAGCAGTTACTCGGGGGGGTACCGAAGTGGCTACACCTTC.

J is TRBJ1-1 and V is TRBV27, with unresolved D. The germline gives CDR1 MNHEY, CDR2 SMNVEV (reference sequence). Trimming pared 5 bases from V and 6 bases from J, leaving 16 bases between. The CDR3 sequence is 14 residues long. CDR3 residues: CASSPRGMLAEAFF. DNA for the CDR3: TGTGCCAGCAGTCCCCGCGGGATGTTAGCTGAAGCTTTCTTT.

The sample holds one count of this clone. The chain recombines TRBV2 with TRBJ1-6; TRBD1 is a possible D gene (5 bases). V lost 3 bases to trimming and J lost 8 bases, with 11 bases between them. Germline V CDR1 and CDR2: SNHLY, FYNNEI. The CDR3 loop spans 14 amino acids. CDR3 DNA sequence: TGTGCCAGCAGTGATGGGGGAACCTATTCACCCCTCCACTTT. It specifies CASSDGGTYSPLHF.

V gene TRBV4-3 combines with J gene TRBJ2-2, with D unclear. Germline V CDR1 and CDR2: LGHNA, YSLEER. V was trimmed by 1 base and J by 6 bases, leaving 12 bases between them. The CDR3 spans 15 residues. The chain's CDR3 is CASSQARLVAGELFF. DNA for the CDR3: TGCGCCAGCAGCCAAGCGCGGCTGGTGGCCGGGGAGCTGTTTTTT.

The V gene is TRBV28, the J gene TRBJ1-4, with D hard to call. This CDR3 is 12 amino acids long. V was shortened by 5 bases and J by 4 bases, with 5 bases between the two germline ends. Germline-derived CDR1 and CDR2 are MDHEN and SYDVKM. The CDR3 nucleotides are TGTGCCAGCAGTCCTGTTAATGAAAAACTGTTTTTT. It yields the protein CASSPVNEKLFF.

The chain employs TRBV3-1 (or the pseudogene TRBV3-2) and TRBJ2-3; the D is unclear. Germline V lookup: CDR1 LGHDT, CDR2 YNNKEL (reference sequence). CDR3 length equals 12 residues. V was shortened by 6 bases and J by 3 bases, with 7 bases between the two germline ends. The CDR3 region has the DNA TGTGCCAGCAGGCTAGGGACAGATACGCAGTATTTT. Its protein is CASRLGTDTQYF.

The rearrangement joins TRBV4-1 to TRBJ2-3; D perhaps matches TRBD1 (6 bases). The V end lost 0 bases, the J end lost 0 bases, and 19 bases lay between the germline ends. Germline lookup yields CDR1 MGHRA and CDR2 YSYEKL. This CDR3 spans 19 amino acids. The CDR3 protein is CASSQDSPTGHSSTDTQYF. The DNA for the CDR3 is TGCGCCAGCAGCCAAGATTCTCCGACGGGACACTCTAGCACAGATACGCAGTATTTT.

This clone was counted between two and nine times. V usage is TRBV21-1 and J usage is TRBJ2-7; the listed D gene, TRBD1, was not tested against the DNA. TRBV21-1 is tagged as a pseudogene. The CDR3 extends over 23 amino acids. The CDR3 protein is CASSKEVRTGKLIGHISSYEQYF. In DNA, the CDR3 is TGTGCCAGCAGCAAAGAGGTGAGAACAGGGAAGTTGATAGGCCATATTAGCTCCTACGAGCAGTACTTC.

This sequence joins TRBV29-1 and TRBJ2-6, with 15 bases lining up with TRBD2. Germline V lookup: CDR1 SQVTM, CDR2 ANQGSEA. The CDR3 sequence is 15 residues long. V lost 6 bases and J lost 12; bases outside the gene matches: 9. CDR3 bases: TGCAGCGTAGGACTAGCGGGAGGGCCTCATGGCGTCCTGACTTTC. Encoded protein: CSVGLAGGPHGVLTF.

This chain uses TRBV2 with TRBJ2-5, with 11 bases identical to TRBD2. There are 16 residues in the CDR3. Germline trimming cut 5 bases from V and 4 bases from J; bases unmatched to any gene: 9. Germline-derived CDR1 and CDR2 are SNHLY and FYNNEI. In DNA, the CDR3 is TGTGCCAGCAGTCAGGAGGGGCTAGCGGGAGGAGAGACCCAGTACTTC. It is translated as CASSQEGLAGGETQYF.

The genes are TRBV9 and TRBJ1-1; D call uncertain. The germline V and J ends were trimmed by 1 base and 4 bases, with 11 bases remaining between them. The V gene's germline CDR1 is SGDLS and CDR2 YYNGEE. The CDR3 covers 14 residues. This CDR3 is CASSVSGMATEAFF. The CDR3 nucleotides are TGTGCCAGCAGCGTAAGCGGAATGGCCACTGAAGCTTTCTTT.

The chain combines TRBV29-1 with TRBJ2-3; 8 positions agree with TRBD2. Trimming at V came to 4 bases and at J to 5 bases, leaving 8 bases not matched to a gene. The germline gives CDR1 SQVTM, CDR2 ANQGSEA. The CDR3 has 14 amino acids. Written as DNA, the CDR3 is TGCAGCGTTGTGTCGGGAGGGCCAATAGATACGCAGTATTTT. Translated: CSVVSGGPIDTQYF.

The V call is TRBV28, the J call TRBJ1-5; TRBD1 is a possible D gene (5 bases). Germline V gives CDR1 MDHEN, CDR2 SYDVKM. The CDR3 runs to 15 residues. V lost 5 bases and J lost 0, with 11 bases in between. This CDR3 is CASSPTTVSNQPQHF. The CDR3 DNA is TGTGCCAGCAGTCCAACGACAGTTAGCAATCAGCCCCAGCATTTT.

This clone was observed a handful of times. CDR3 DNA: TGTGGGCGATCGCGGGCAGCGAGTTCCTACGAGCAGTACTTC. Translated: CGRSRAASSYEQYF. V and J are TRBV6-4 and TRBJ2-7, with D possibly matching TRBD2 (5 bases). CDR1 is MRHNA, CDR2 SNTAGT, per germline. The CDR3 is 14 residues long.

This chain links TRBV19 with TRBJ1-6; 8 bases match TRBD1. Germline V gene sequence: CDR1 LNHDA, CDR2 SQIVND (reference sequence). This CDR3 is 15 amino acids long. Germline trimming cut 6 bases from V and 5 bases from J; bases unmatched to any gene: 6. CDR3 loop: CASRTRDRNNSPLHF. CDR3 in DNA: TGTGCCAGTAGAACCCGGGACAGGAATAATTCACCCCTCCACTTT.

This rearrangement joins TRBV28 to TRBJ2-1; D is unresolved. The CDR3 is 14 residues long. Germline CDR1 and CDR2: MDHEN and SYDVKM. The germline V and J ends were trimmed by 2 bases and 2 bases, with 7 bases remaining between them. This chain's CDR3 is CASSLPRAYNEQFF. The CDR3 DNA sequence: TGTGCCAGCAGTTTACCTAGAGCCTACAATGAGCAGTTCTTC.

This chain links TRBV6-2 or TRBV6-3 with TRBJ2-3, with a possible D match to TRBD2 (5 bases). CDR1 and CDR2 from the germline V gene are MNHEY and SVGEGT. The CDR3 is 14 residues long. V was shortened by 6 bases and J by 1 base, with 11 bases between the two germline ends. The CDR3 region has the DNA TGTGCCAGCAGCCTCCTAGCTGGCACAGATACGCAGTATTTT. As protein: CASSLLAGTDTQYF.

The J gene is TRBJ2-7, the V gene TRBV5-5; D is ambiguous. Per germline, CDR1 SGHKS and CDR2 YYEKEE (reference sequence). With 3 bases removed from V and 0 bases from J, the gap between germline ends came to 4 bases. CDR3 length: 12 amino acids. CDR3 amino acids: CASSSSSYEQYF. The DNA of the CDR3 is TGTGCCAGCAGCTCGAGCTCCTACGAGCAGTACTTC.

The chain joins TRBV27 to TRBJ2-1; 8 bases match TRBD2. The germline gives CDR1 MNHEY, CDR2 SMNVEV (reference sequence). The CDR3 runs to 20 residues. Trimming cost V 2 bases and J 5 bases; bases outside gene matches: 20. DNA of the CDR3: TGTGCCAGCAGTTTAAGACAAGGGCAGGCTGGGACTAGAAGAAACAATGAGCAGTTCTTC. Residues: CASSLRQGQAGTRRNNEQFF.

This rearrangement joins TRBV5-1 to TRBJ2-2; D perhaps matches TRBD1 (5 bases). This CDR3 is 17 amino acids long. Looked up from germline, CDR1 is SGHRS and CDR2 is YFSETQ. Trimming took off 0 bases at V and 0 bases at J, with 12 bases between the two ends. CDR3 nucleotides: TGCGCCAGCAGCTTGGGTCCAGGGTCCACGAACACCGGGGAGCTGTTTTTT. Its translation is CASSLGPGSTNTGELFF.

CDR3 nucleotides: TGTGCCAGCAAAGGCTCTGGGGCCAACGTCCTGACTTTC. Amino acids: CASKGSGANVLTF. V is TRBV2 and J is TRBJ2-6; no clear D. This CDR3 contains 13 residues. The V gene lost 7 bases and the J gene lost 0 bases, with 4 bases spanning the gap. Germline V gene sequence: CDR1 SNHLY, CDR2 FYNNEI.

The genes are TRBV5-1 and TRBJ1-3; the D is unclear. CDR3 length: 13 residues. The V end was cut by 3 bases, the J end by 7 bases, with 11 bases between. Per germline, CDR1 SGHRS and CDR2 YFSETQ. CDR3 protein: CASSSDGGNTIYF. In nucleotides, the CDR3 is TGCGCCAGCAGCTCGGATGGAGGGAACACCATATATTTT.

The genes are TRBV6-6 and TRBJ1-1; possible D gene TRBD1, 5 bases. The CDR3 is made up of 15 amino acids. The germline V gene has CDR1 MNHNY and CDR2 SVGAGI (reference sequence). Trimming pared 0 bases from V and 6 bases from J, leaving 14 bases between. The CDR3 region is CASSYSISGGSEAFF. Here the CDR3 DNA reads TGTGCCAGCAGTTACTCGATTTCGGGGGGATCTGAAGCTTTCTTT.